What follows describes a single T cell receptor beta chain. Its antigen is still unknown. This specimen belongs to a study of identical twins. Germline V gene sequence: CDR1 MNHEY, CDR2 SVGAGI. This CDR3 has 18 amino acids. V gave up 0 bases and J gave up 1 base, with 16 bases separating them. MiXCR, applied by TCRdb to the 5' RACE reads, yields one record per CDR3 protein. In the table there are some 1,700,000 distinct CDR3 sequences, more than 30% of which are singletons. Study-level points and caveats: The same donors were not followed; conclusions instead depended on cross-sectional statistical analysis.

The sequenced material came from cord blood. The receptor comes from a newborn girl in good health. The rearrangement joins TRBV6-5 to TRBJ2-4; D is perhaps TRBD2 (6 bases). CDR3 nucleotides: TGTGCCAGCAGTTACTCGAGTAGCCAGGCGGGGGCCAAAAACATTCAGTACTTC. Its translation: CASSYSSSQAGAKNIQYF.